The following is a T cell receptor beta chain sequence with its context. The data were taken from a study of cytomegalovirus exposure and HLA in healthy donors. The CDR3 covers 13 residues. Germline lookup yields CDR1 SGHNT and CDR2 YENEEA. The germline V and J ends were trimmed by 1 base and 7 bases, with 10 bases remaining between them. TCRdb's table, derived via immunoSEQ multiplex PCR, lists solely in-frame clones and lacks some. This sample has about 120,000 clones; 88% occur once, and the top ten carry 1.5% to 2%. This clonotype was sampled from a man aged 18 to 29 in good health and CMV-seronegative. Sequencing was performed on PBMCs. The gene calls are TRBV11-3 and TRBJ1-1, with D perhaps matching TRBD1 (5 bases). CDR3 in DNA: TGTGCCAGCAGCTTAGGACTGGGGGGTGAAGCTTTCTTT. The encoded protein is CASSLGLGGEAFF.